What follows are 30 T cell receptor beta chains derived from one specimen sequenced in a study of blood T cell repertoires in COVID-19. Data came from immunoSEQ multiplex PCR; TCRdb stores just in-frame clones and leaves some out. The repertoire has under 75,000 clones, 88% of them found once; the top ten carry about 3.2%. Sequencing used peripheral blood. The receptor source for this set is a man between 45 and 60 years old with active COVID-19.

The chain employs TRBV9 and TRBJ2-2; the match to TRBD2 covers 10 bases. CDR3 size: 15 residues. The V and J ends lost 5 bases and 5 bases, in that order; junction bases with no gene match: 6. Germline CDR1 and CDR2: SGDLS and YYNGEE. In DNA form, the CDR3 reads TGTGCCAGCAGTACAGCGGGGGGGCATACCGGGGAGCTGTTTTTT. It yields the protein CASSTAGGHTGELFF.

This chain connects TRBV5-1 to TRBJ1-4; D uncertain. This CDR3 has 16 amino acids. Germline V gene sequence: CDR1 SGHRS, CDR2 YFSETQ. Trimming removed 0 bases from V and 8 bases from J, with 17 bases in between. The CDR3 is CASSLERKIFSEKLFF. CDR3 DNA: TGCGCCAGCAGCTTGGAGCGCAAAATATTCTCAGAAAAACTGTTTTTT.

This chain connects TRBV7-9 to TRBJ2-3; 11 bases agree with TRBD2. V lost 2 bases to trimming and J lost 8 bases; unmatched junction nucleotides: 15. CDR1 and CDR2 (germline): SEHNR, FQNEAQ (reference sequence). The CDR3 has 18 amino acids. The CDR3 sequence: CASSLPRRLAGPGSTQYF. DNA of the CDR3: TGTGCCAGCAGCTTACCTCGCCGACTAGCGGGGCCGGGAAGTACGCAGTATTTT. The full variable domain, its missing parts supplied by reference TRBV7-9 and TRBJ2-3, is DTGVSQNPRHKITKRGQNVTFRCDPISEHNRLYWYRQTLGQGPEFLTYFQNEAQLEKSRLLSDRFSAERPKGSFSTLEIQRTEQGDSAMYLCASSLPRRLAGPGSTQYFGPGTRLTVL.

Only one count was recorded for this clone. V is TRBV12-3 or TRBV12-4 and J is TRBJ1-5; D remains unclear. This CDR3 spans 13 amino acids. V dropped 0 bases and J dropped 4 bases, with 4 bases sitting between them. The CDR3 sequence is CASSLAQNQPQHF. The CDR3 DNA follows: TGTGCCAGCAGTTTAGCCCAGAATCAGCCCCAGCATTTT.

This CDR3 is CASHSAGGEETQYF. CDR3 nucleotide sequence: TGTGCCAGCCACTCGGCGGGGGGGGAAGAGACCCAGTACTTC. The chain links TRBV5-8 to TRBJ2-5; 9 bases line up with TRBD2. This CDR3 contains 14 residues. Germline values: CDR1 SGHTS, CDR2 YDEGEE. With V trimmed by 7 bases and J by 3 bases, 7 bases remained unmatched.

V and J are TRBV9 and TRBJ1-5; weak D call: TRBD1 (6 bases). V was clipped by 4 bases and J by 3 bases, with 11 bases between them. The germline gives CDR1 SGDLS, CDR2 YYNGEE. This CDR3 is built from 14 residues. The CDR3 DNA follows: TGTGCCAGCAGCTCACGGGACAACAATCAGCCCCAGCATTTT. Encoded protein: CASSSRDNNQPQHF.

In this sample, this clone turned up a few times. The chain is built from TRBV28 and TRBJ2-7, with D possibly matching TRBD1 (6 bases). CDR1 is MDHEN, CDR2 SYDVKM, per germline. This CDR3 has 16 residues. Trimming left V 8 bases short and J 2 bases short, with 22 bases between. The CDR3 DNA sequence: TGTGCCAGCTCACCCCCCGTAGGACAGCGAACCTACGAGCAGTACTTC. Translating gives CASSPPVGQRTYEQYF.

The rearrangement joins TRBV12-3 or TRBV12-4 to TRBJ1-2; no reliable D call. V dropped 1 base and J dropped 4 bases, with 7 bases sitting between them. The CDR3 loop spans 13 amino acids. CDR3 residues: CASSLDSVYGYTF. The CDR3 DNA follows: TGTGCCAGCAGTTTAGACAGTGTCTATGGCTACACCTTC.

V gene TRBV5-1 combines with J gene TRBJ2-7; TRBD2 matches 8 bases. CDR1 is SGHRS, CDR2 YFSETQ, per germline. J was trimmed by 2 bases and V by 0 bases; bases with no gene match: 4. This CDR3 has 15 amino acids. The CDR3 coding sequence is TGCGCCAGCAGCTTGGTCAGCGGGGGAACCTACGAGCAGTACTTC. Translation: CASSLVSGGTYEQYF.

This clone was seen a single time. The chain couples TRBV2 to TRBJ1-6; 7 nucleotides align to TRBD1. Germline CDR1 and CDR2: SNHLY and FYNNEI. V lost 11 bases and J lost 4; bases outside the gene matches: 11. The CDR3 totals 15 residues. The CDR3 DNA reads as TGTGCCGGAGGATCGGGACAGTCTTATAATTCACCCCTCCACTTT. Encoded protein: CAGGSGQSYNSPLHF.

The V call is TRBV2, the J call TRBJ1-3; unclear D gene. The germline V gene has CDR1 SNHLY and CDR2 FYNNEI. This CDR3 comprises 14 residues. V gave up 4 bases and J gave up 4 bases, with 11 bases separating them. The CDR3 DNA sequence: TGTGCCAGCAGTGTGTCCCACTCCGGAAACACCATATATTTT. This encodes CASSVSHSGNTIYF.

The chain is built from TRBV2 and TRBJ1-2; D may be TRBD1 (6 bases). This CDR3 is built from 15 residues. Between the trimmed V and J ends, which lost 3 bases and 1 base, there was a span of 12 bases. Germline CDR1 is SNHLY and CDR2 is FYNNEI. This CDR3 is CASSEGQTFNYGYTF. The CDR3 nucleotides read TGTGCCAGCAGTGAGGGACAAACCTTTAACTATGGCTACACCTTC.

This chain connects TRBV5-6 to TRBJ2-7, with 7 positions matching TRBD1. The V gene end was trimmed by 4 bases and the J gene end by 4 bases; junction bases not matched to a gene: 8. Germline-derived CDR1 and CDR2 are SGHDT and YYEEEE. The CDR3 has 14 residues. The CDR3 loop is CASSVSGTAYEQYF. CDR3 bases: TGTGCCAGCAGCGTCTCCGGGACAGCTTACGAGCAGTACTTC.

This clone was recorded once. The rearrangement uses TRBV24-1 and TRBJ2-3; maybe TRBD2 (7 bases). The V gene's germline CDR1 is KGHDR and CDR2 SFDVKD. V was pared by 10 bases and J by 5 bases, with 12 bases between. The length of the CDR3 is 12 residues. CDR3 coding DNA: TGTGCCACGGGGGGGCCAGAAGATACGCAGTATTTT. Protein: CATGGPEDTQYF.

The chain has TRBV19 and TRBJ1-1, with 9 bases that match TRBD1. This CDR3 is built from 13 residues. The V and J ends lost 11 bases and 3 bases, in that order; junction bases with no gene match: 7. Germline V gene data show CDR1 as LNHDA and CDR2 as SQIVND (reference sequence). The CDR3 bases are TGTGCCGGGACAGGGAAAGGTGACACTGAAGCTTTCTTT. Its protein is CAGTGKGDTEAFF. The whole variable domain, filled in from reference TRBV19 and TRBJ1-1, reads DGGITQSPKYLFRKEGQNVTLSCEQNLNHDAMYWYRQDPGQGLRLIYYSQIVNDFQKGDIAEGYSVSREKKESFPLTVTSAQKNPTAFYLCAGTGKGDTEAFFGQGTRLTVV.

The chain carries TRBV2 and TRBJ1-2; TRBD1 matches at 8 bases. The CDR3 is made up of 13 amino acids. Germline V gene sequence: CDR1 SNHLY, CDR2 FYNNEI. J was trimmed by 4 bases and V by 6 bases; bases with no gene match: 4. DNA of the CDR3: TGTGCCAGCAGCCAGGGGGCCGGCTATGGCTACACCTTC. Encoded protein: CASSQGAGYGYTF.

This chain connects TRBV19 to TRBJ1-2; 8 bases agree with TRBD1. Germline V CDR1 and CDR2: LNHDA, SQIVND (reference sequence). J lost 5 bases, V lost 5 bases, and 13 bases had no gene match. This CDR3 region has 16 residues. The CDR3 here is CASSHPAQGAVYGYTF. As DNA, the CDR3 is TGTGCCAGTAGTCATCCGGCCCAGGGGGCCGTGTATGGCTACACCTTC.

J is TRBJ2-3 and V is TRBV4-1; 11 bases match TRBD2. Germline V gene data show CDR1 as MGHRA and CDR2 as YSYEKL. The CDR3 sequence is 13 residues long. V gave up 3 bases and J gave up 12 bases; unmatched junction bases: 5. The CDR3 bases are TGCGCCAGCAGCCAGATAACTAGCGGGGGACAGTATTTT. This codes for CASSQITSGGQYF.

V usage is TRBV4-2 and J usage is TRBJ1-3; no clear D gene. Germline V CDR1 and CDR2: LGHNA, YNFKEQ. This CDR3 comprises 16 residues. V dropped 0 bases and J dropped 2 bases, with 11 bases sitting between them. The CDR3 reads CASSQDRYPPGNTIYF. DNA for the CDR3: TGTGCCAGCAGCCAAGATCGCTACCCGCCTGGAAACACCATATATTTT.

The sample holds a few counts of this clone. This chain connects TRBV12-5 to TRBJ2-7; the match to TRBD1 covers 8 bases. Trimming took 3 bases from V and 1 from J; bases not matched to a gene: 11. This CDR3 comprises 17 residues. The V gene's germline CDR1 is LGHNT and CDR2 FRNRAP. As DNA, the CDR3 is TGTGCTAGTGGTTTTAAGCGCCCAGGGGGCCGGTCCTACGAGCAGTACTTC. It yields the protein CASGFKRPGGRSYEQYF. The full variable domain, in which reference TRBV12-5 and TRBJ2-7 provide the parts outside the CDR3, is DARVTQTPRHKVTEMGQEVTMRCQPILGHNTVFWYRQTMMQGLELLAYFRNRAPLDDSGMPKDRFSAEMPDATLATLKIQPSEPRDSAVYFCASGFKRPGGRSYEQYFGPGTRLTVT.

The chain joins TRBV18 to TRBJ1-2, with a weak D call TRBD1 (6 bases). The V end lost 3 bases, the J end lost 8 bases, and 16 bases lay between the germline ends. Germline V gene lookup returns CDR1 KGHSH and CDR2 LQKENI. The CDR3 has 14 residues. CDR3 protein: CASSPFDAGDGYTF. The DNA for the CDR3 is TGTGCCAGCTCACCGTTCGATGCAGGGGACGGCTACACCTTC.

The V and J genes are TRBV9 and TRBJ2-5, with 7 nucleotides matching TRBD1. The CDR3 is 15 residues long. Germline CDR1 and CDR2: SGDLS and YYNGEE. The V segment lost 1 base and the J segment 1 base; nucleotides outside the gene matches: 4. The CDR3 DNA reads TGTGCCAGCAGCGTAACAGGGGCTCCCCAAGAGACCCAGTACTTC. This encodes CASSVTGAPQETQYF.

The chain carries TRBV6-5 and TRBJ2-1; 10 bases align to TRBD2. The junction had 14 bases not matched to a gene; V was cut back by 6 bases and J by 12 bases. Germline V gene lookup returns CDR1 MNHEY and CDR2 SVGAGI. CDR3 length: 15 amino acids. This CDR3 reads CASRESGGVRYGQFF. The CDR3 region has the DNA TGTGCCAGCAGGGAGAGCGGGGGGGTAAGGTACGGGCAGTTCTTC.

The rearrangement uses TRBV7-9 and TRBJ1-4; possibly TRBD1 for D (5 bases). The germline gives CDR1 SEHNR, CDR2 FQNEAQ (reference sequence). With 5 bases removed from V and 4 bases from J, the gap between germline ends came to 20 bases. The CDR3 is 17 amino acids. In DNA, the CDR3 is TGTGCCAGCAGCCCTGACAGTTTTTTCTCGGTTAATGAAAAACTGTTTTTT. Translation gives CASSPDSFFSVNEKLFF.

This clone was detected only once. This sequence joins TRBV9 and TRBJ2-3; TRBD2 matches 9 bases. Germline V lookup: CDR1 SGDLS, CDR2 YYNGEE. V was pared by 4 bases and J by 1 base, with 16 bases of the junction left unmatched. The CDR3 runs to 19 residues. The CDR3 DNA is TGTGCCAGCAGCTGGGGGCGCGGGGGGGCCTCAACGGGCACAGATACGCAGTATTTT. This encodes CASSWGRGGASTGTDTQYF.

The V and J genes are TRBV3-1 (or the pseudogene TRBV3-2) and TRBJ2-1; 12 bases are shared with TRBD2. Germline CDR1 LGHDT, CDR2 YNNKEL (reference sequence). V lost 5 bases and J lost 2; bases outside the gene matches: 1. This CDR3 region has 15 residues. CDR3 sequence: CASSRTSGAYNEQFF. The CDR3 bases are TGTGCCAGCAGCAGGACTAGCGGGGCCTACAATGAGCAGTTCTTC.

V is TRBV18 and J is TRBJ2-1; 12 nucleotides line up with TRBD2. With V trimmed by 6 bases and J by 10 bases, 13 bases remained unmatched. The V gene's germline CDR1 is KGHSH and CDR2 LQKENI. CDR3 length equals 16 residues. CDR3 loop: CASSSEWASGGDEQFF. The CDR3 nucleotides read TGTGCCAGCTCTTCCGAGTGGGCTAGCGGGGGGGACGAGCAGTTCTTC.

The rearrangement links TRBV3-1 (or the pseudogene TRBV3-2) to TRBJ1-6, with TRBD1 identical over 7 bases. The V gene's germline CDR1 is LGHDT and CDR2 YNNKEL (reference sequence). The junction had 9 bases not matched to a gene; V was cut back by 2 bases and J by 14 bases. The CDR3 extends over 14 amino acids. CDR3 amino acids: CASSQSRGVRSLHF. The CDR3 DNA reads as TGTGCCAGCAGCCAATCCAGGGGGGTACGGTCCCTCCACTTT.

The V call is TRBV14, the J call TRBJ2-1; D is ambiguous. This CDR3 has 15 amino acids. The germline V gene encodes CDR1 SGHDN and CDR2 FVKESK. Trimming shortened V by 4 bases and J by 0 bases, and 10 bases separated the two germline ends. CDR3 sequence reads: CASSRVATSYNEQFF. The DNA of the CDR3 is TGTGCCAGCAGCCGAGTCGCAACCTCCTACAATGAGCAGTTCTTC.

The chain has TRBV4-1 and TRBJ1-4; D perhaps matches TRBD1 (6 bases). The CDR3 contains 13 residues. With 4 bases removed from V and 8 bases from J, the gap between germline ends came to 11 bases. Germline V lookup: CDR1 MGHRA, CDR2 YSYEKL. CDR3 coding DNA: TGCGCCAGCAGCCTTCTCACAGGGGAAAAACTGTTTTTT. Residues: CASSLLTGEKLFF.